Sequencing of this T cell receptor beta chain was carried out in a study of cytomegalovirus exposure and HLA in healthy donors. Turning to the study itself: The Caucasian-associated ancestry cluster held roughly 81% of under 450 genotyped donors. Points from the study as a whole: Analyses of presence/absence relied on an assumption of roughly uniform sequencing depth across donors. Being productive about 87% or about 30% of the time was typical of most TCR beta V segments in an earlier analysis.

This cohort consisted of healthy bone marrow donors. Regarding this clone: Its antigen is unknown.

Researchers ran the PCR with 60 Vbeta and 13 Jbeta primers. Only in-frame clones appear in the TCRdb table, and some are missing; sequencing was by immunoSEQ multiplex PCR. Among some 100,000 clones, 70% to 85% were seen once, and the ten largest hold about 1.2%. The V segment lost 8 bases and the J segment 1 base; nucleotides outside the gene matches: 7. Germline CDR1 and CDR2: SQVTM and ANQGSEA. The CDR3 consists of 13 residues. This sequence originates from a woman aged 18-30 years in good health and CMV-seronegative. Sample: PBMCs. This rearrangement joins TRBV29-1 to TRBJ1-1; 7 bases match TRBD1. The CDR3 sequence is CSTQGQENTEAFF. The CDR3 bases are TGCAGCACCCAAGGACAGGAGAACACTGAAGCTTTCTTT.